This T cell receptor beta chain was captured by sequencing in a study of T-cell memory formation after mild COVID-19. Looking at the study overall: In these data, TCR clusters were largely donor specific. General observations from the study: The finding that pre-infection memory included some responding clones suggested that cross-reactive memory joined.

This clonotype occurred a few times. Its antigen remains unknown. One entry per CDR3 protein results from TCRdb running MiXCR on the 5' RACE reads. The data hold about 200,000 distinct CDR3 sequences, with about 9.2% observed a single time. V lost 3 bases and J lost 0, with 15 bases in between. This CDR3 is 17 amino acids long. Germline V CDR1 and CDR2: KGHSH, LQKENI. This TCR was sampled from a man between 18 and 29 years old who had mild COVID-19 (a few samples of this study predate the infection). Cell type and time point are not known. Sequenced input: PBMCs or a T cell subset sorted from them (not recorded which). The chain combines TRBV18 with TRBJ2-1; D is unclear. The CDR3 DNA reads TGTGCCAGCTCACCTTCCGAAGGGCTAGGCTCCTACAATGAGCAGTTCTTC. Protein sequence: CASSPSEGLGSYNEQFF.